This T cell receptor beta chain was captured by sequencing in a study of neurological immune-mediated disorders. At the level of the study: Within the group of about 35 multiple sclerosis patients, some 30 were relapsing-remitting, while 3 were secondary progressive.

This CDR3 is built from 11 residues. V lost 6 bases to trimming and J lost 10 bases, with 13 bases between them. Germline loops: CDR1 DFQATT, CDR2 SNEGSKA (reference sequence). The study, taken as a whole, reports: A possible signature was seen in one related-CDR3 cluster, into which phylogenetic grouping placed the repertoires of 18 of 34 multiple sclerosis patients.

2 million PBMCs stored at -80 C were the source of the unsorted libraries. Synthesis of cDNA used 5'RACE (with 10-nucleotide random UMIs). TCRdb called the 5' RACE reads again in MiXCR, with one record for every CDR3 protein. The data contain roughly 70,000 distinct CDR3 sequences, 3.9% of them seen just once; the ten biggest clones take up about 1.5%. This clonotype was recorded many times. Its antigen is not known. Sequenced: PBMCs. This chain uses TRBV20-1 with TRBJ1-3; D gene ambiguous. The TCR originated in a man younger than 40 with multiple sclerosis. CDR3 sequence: CSALGLRTIYF. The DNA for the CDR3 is TGCAGTGCCCTGGGTCTCCGGACCATATATTTT.